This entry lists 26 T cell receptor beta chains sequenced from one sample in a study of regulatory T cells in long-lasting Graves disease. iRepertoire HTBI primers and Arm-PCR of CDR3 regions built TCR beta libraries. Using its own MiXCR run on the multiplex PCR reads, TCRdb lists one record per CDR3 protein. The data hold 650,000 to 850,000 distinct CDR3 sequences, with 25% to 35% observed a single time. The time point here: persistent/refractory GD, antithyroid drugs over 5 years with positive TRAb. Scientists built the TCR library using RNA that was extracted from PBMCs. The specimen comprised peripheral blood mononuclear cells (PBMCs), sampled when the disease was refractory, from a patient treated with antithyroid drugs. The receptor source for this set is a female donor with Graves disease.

The CDR3: CASSLVRADEQYF. The CDR3 region has the DNA TGTGCCAGCAGTTTAGTCAGGGCCGACGAGCAGTACTTC. The chain links TRBV12-3 or TRBV12-4 to TRBJ2-7; D perhaps matches TRBD1 (5 bases). Trimming pared 1 base from V and 5 bases from J, leaving 9 bases between. This CDR3 is 13 amino acids long.

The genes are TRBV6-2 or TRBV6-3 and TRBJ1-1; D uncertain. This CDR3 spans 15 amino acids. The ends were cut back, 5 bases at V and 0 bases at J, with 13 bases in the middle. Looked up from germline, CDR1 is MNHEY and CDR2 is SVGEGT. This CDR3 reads CASSEGAGMNTEAFF. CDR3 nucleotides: TGTGCCAGCAGTGAAGGCGCAGGAATGAACACTGAAGCTTTCTTT.

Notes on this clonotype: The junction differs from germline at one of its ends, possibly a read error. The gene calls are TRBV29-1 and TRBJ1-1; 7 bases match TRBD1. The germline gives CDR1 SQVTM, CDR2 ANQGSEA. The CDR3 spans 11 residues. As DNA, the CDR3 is TGCAGCGGACAGGGTATAGGTGAAGCTTCCTTT. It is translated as CSGQGIGEASF.

CDR3 amino acids: CASSEARGGQADTQYF. Written as DNA, the CDR3 is TGTGCCAGCAGTGAAGCGAGGGGAGGACAAGCAGATACGCAGTATTTT. The rearrangement uses TRBV2 and TRBJ2-3; tentative D call: TRBD2 (6 bases). Trimming took 0 bases from V and 4 from J, leaving 14 bases between them. Germline V gene sequence: CDR1 SNHLY, CDR2 FYNNEI. CDR3 length: 16 residues.

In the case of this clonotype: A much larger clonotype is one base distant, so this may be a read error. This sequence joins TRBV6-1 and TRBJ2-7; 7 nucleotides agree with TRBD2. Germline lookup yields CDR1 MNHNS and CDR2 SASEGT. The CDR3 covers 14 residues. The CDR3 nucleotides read TGTGCCAACAGTAGAACTAGCGCGACCTACGAGCAGTACTTC. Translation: CANSRTSATYEQYF.

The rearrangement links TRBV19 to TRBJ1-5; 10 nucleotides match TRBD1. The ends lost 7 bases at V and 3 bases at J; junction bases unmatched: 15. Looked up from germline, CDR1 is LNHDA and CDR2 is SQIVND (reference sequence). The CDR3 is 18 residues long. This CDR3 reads CASNIRLGQGKLNQPQHF. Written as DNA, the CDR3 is TGTGCCAGTAATATTCGGTTGGGACAGGGGAAACTCAATCAGCCCCAGCATTTT.

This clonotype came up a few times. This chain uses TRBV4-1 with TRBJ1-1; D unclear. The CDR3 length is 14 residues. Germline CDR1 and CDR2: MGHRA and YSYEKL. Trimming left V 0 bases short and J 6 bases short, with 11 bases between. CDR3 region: CASSQDPDRAEAFF. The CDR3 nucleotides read TGCGCCAGCAGCCAAGACCCCGATAGGGCTGAAGCTTTCTTT.

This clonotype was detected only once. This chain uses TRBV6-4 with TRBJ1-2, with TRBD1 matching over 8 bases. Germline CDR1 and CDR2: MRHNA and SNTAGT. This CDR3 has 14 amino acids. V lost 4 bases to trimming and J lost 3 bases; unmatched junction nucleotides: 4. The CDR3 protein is CASSGGQGDYGYTF. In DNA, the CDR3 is TGTGCCAGCAGTGGAGGACAGGGTGACTATGGCTACACCTTC.

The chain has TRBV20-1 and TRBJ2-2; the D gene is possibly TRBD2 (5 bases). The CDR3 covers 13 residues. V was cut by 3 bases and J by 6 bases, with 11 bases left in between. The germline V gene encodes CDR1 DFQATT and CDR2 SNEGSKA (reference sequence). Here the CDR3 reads CSARSEGAGELFF. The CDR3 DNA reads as TGCAGTGCTAGGTCAGAGGGCGCCGGGGAGCTGTTTTTT.

CDR3 DNA: TGTGCCAGCAGTTCTACCCGCACAGATACGCAGTATTTT. Translating gives CASSSTRTDTQYF. V and J are TRBV27 and TRBJ2-3, with no clear D. The length of the CDR3 is 13 residues. V dropped 4 bases and J dropped 1 base, with 6 bases sitting between them. Germline CDR1 is MNHEY and CDR2 is SMNVEV (reference sequence).

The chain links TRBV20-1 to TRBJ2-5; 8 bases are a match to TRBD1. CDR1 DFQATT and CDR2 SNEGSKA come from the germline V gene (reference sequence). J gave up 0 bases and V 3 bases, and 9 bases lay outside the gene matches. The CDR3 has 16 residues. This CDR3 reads CSASGDRPLYQETQYF. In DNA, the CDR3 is TGCAGTGCTAGCGGGGACAGGCCGCTGTACCAAGAGACCCAGTACTTC.

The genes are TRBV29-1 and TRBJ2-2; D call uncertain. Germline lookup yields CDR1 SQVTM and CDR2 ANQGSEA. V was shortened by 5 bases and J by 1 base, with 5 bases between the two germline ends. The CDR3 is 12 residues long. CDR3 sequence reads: CSVYQNTGELFF. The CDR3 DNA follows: TGCAGCGTTTATCAGAACACCGGGGAGCTGTTTTTT.

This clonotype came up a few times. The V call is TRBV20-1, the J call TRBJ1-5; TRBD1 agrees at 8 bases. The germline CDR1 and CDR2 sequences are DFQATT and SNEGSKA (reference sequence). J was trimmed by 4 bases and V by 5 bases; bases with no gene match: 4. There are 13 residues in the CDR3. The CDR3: CSAHTGGNQPQHF. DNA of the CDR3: TGCAGTGCTCACACAGGGGGAAATCAGCCCCAGCATTTT.

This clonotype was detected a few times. CDR3 DNA: TGCGCCAGCAGTTCCGCCCCGGGACAGCTACTCTATGGCTACACCTTC. Translating gives CASSSAPGQLLYGYTF. The chain joins TRBV5-1 to TRBJ1-2; 7 positions agree with TRBD1. The CDR3 is 16 residues long. Trimming cost V 5 bases and J 4 bases; bases outside gene matches: 14. Germline assignment: CDR1 SGHRS and CDR2 YFSETQ.

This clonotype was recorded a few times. The CDR3 bases are TGTGCCAGCAGTTTGGTAGCAAACCAAGAGACCCAGTACTTC. This gives the protein CASSLVANQETQYF. The chain employs TRBV27 and TRBJ2-5; D unresolved. The CDR3 covers 14 residues. The V gene lost 3 bases and the J gene lost 0 bases, with 8 bases spanning the gap. Looked up from germline, CDR1 is MNHEY and CDR2 is SMNVEV (reference sequence).

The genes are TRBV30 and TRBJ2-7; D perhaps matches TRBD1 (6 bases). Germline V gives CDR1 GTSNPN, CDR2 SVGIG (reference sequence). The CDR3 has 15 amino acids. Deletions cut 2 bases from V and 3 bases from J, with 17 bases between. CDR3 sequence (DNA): TGTGCCTGGAGTTGGGGGCAGGGAGAAGGCTACGAGCAGTACTTC. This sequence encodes CAWSWGQGEGYEQYF.

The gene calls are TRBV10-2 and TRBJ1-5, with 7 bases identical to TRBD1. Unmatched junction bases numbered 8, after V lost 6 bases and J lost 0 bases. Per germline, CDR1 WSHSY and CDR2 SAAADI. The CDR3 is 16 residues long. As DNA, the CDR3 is TGCGCCAGCAGCCCGGGACAGTATATTAGCAATCAGCCCCAGCATTTT. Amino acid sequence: CASSPGQYISNQPQHF.

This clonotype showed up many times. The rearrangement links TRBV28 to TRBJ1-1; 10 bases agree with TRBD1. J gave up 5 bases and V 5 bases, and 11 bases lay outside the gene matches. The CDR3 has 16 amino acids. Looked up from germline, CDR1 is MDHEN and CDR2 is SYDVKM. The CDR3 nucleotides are TGTGCCAGCAGTGCCTTGTTGGACAGGGGGGGAACTGAAGCTTTCTTT. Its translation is CASSALLDRGGTEAFF.

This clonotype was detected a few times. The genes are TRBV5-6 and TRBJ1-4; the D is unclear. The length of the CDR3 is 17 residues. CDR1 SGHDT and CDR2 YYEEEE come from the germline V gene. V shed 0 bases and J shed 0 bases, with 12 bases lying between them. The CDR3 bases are TGTGCCAGCAGCTTGGAGGCCGGCCTTGCAACTAATGAAAAACTGTTTTTT. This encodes CASSLEAGLATNEKLFF.

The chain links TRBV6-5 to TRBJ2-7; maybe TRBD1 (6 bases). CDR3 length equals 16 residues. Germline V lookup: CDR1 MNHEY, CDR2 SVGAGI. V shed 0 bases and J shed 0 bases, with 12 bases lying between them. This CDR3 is CASSYSTGFGSYEQYF. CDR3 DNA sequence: TGTGCCAGCAGTTACTCTACAGGGTTCGGCTCCTACGAGCAGTACTTC.

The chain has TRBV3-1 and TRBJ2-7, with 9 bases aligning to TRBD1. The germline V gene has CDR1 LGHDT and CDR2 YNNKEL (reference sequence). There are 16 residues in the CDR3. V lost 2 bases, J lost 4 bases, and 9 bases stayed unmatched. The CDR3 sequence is CASSQNNRGLWYEQYF. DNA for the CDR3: TGTGCCAGCAGCCAAAACAACAGGGGGCTTTGGTACGAGCAGTACTTC.

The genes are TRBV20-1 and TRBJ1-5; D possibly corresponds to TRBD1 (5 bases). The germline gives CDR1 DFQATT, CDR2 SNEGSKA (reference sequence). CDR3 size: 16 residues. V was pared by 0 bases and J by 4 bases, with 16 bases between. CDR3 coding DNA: TGCAGTGCTAGAGACCGGGGGACGGTCCTAAATCAGCCCCAGCATTTT. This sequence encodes CSARDRGTVLNQPQHF.

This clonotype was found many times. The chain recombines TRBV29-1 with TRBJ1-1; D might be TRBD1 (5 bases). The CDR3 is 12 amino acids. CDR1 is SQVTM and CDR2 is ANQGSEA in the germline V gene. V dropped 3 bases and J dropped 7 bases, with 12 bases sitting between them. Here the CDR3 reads CSVDPSTGEAFF. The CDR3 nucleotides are TGCAGCGTTGACCCTTCCACAGGTGAAGCTTTCTTT.

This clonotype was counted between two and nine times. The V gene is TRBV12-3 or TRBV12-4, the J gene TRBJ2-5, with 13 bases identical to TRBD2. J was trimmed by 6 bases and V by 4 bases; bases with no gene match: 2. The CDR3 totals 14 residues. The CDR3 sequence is CASSWTSGRQTQYF. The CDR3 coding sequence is TGTGCCAGCAGTTGGACTAGCGGGAGACAGACCCAGTACTTC.

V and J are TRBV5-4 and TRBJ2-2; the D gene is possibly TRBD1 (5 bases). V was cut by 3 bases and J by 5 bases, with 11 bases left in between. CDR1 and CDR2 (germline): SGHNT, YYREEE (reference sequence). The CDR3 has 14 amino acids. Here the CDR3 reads CASSWPAGTGELFF. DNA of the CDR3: TGTGCCAGCAGCTGGCCCGCAGGGACCGGGGAGCTGTTTTTT.

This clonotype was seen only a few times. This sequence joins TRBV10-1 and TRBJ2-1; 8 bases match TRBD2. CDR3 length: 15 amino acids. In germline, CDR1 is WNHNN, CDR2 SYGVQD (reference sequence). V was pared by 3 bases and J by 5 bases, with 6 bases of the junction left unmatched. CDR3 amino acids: CASSDLAGSNNEQFF. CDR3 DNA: TGCGCCAGCAGTGATTTAGCGGGGTCCAACAATGAGCAGTTCTTC.